The sequence of this T cell receptor (beta chain) was determined in a study of identical twins. Study results and caveats: Where beta out-of-frame sequences were concerned, excess twin sharing was weaker. Twin sharing of out-of-frame TCR alpha was underestimated by models in monozygotic pairs. Cross-sectional statistics underpinned the conclusions; the same donors were not followed.

The V end was cut by 0 bases, the J end by 5 bases, with 14 bases between. Germline CDR1 reads MGHRA; CDR2 reads YSYEKL. The CDR3 runs to 15 residues. Turning to this clonotype: Its antigen is unidentified.

Only healthy Caucasians were included as donors. MiXCR, run by TCRdb on the 5' RACE reads, gives a single entry per CDR3 protein. The table records around 370,000 distinct CDR3 sequences, roughly 9% of them present only once. This chain joins TRBV4-1 and TRBJ2-7; D may be TRBD1 (5 bases). The sequence derives from a woman in her forties or fifties in good health. Sequencing used naive T cells sorted from blood. Here the CDR3 reads CASSQDGQTANEQYF. DNA of the CDR3: TGCGCCAGCAGCCAAGATGGGCAGACAGCGAACGAGCAGTACTTC.